What follows are 10 T cell receptor beta chains derived from one specimen sequenced in a study of shared clonotypes between healthy human individuals. The assay was immunoSEQ multiplex PCR, and TCRdb's table has in-frame clones only and misses some. In the table there are roughly 2.5 million clones, around nine tenths of which are singletons. Sample: naive CD4+ T cells sorted from blood. Specified subset: CD45RA+ positively selected. These receptors all stem from a man aged 18 to 29 in good health.

The rearrangement links TRBV7-2 to TRBJ1-6, with TRBD1 matching over 7 bases. After removal of 5 bases from V and 4 bases from J, the junction contained 8 bases not matched to a gene. The CDR3 consists of 16 residues. Germline values: CDR1 SGHTA, CDR2 FQGNSA. As DNA, the CDR3 is TGTGCCAGCAGCCCCAGGGGGACAGCTTATAATTCACCCCTCCACTTT. As protein: CASSPRGTAYNSPLHF. Filled out from reference TRBV7-2 and TRBJ1-6, the complete variable domain reads GAGVSQSPSNKVTEKGKDVELRCDPISGHTALYWYRQSLGQGLEFLIYFQGNSAPDKSGLPSDRFSAERTGGSVSTLTIQRTQQEDSAVYLCASSPRGTAYNSPLHFGNGTRLTVT.

A note on this clone: Germline and junction disagree at one end, which may indicate a read error. The chain joins TRBV5-6 to TRBJ2-3, with TRBD2 matching over 8 bases. The length of the CDR3 is 12 residues. CDR1 SGHDT and CDR2 YYEEEE come from the germline V gene. CDR3 in amino acids: CASSQGLGGYFF. The DNA of the CDR3 is TGTGCCAGCAGCCAGGGACTAGGGGGTTATTTTTTT.

The V call is TRBV5-4, the J call TRBJ2-7, with TRBD1 matching over 9 bases. With V trimmed by 0 bases and J by 4 bases, 11 bases remained unmatched. Germline V gene lookup returns CDR1 SGHNT and CDR2 YYREEE (reference sequence). The CDR3 totals 17 residues. The CDR3 region is CASSLGSTGGRWYEQYF. CDR3 bases: TGTGCCAGCAGCTTGGGGTCGACAGGGGGTAGATGGTACGAGCAGTACTTC.

The chain is built from TRBV5-6 and TRBJ2-1, with a weak D call TRBD2 (5 bases). Trimming removed 0 bases from V and 6 bases from J, with 10 bases in between. Per germline, CDR1 SGHDT and CDR2 YYEEEE. This CDR3 is 14 amino acids long. In nucleotides, the CDR3 is TGTGCCAGCAGCTTGGAACTAGTGGGCAATGAGCAGTTCTTC. Encoded protein: CASSLELVGNEQFF.

Points on this clone: The same CDR3 is also encoded by other DNA sequences in this sample. The rearrangement joins TRBV2 to TRBJ2-3; 11 bases fit TRBD2. CDR3 length: 16 amino acids. The V gene end was trimmed by 4 bases and the J gene end by 2 bases; junction bases not matched to a gene: 5. CDR1 and CDR2 from the germline V gene are SNHLY and FYNNEI. The CDR3 DNA reads TGTGCCAGCAGTGCACCGGGACTAGCGGTCACAGATACGCAGTATTTT. Protein: CASSAPGLAVTDTQYF.

Note on this clone: Other DNA sequences in this specimen translate into the identical CDR3. The chain uses TRBV5-4 and TRBJ1-6; D gene unclear. Germline V gene lookup returns CDR1 SGHNT and CDR2 YYREEE (reference sequence). V lost 0 bases and J 13 bases, leaving 8 bases between the germline ends. This CDR3 has 12 residues. Here the CDR3 reads CASSLDFSPLHF. Here the CDR3 DNA reads TGTGCCAGCAGCTTGGATTTCTCGCCCCTCCACTTT.

A word on this clone: A read error may produce the germline difference seen at one junction end. V usage is TRBV7-7 and J usage is TRBJ2-5; a possible D gene is TRBD2 (5 bases). Germline lookup yields CDR1 SSHAT and CDR2 FNYEAQ (reference sequence). CDR3 length equals 16 residues. Written as DNA, the CDR3 is TGTGCTAGCAGCCCTGGGCGCTGGGGAGTTCGGGAGACCCAGTACTTC. This sequence encodes CASSPGRWGVRETQYF.

The chain couples TRBV7-2 to TRBJ2-5; D may be TRBD1 or TRBD2 (7 bases each). This CDR3 spans 14 amino acids. V lost 7 bases, J lost 5 bases, and 17 bases lay in between. From germline, CDR1 is SGHTA and CDR2 FQGNSA. The chain's CDR3 is CASNPGGAAETQYF. The DNA of the CDR3 is TGTGCCAGCAACCCAGGGGGGGCGGCTGAGACCCAGTACTTC.

The chain uses TRBV10-2 and TRBJ2-1; D might be TRBD2 (7 bases). This CDR3 is 16 amino acids long. V was cut by 0 bases and J by 0 bases, with 9 bases left in between. Germline lookup yields CDR1 WSHSY and CDR2 SAAADI. CDR3 in DNA: TGCGCCAGCAGTGAGTCCGCGGGGGCCTCCTACAATGAGCAGTTCTTC. Protein sequence: CASSESAGASYNEQFF.

Regarding this clone: Different DNA sequences within this sample yield the same CDR3. The chain has TRBV10-3 and TRBJ2-7, with 10 positions matching TRBD1. V gave up 0 bases and J gave up 2 bases; unmatched junction bases: 1. The germline V gene encodes CDR1 ENHRY and CDR2 SYGVKD. CDR3 length: 15 amino acids. This chain's CDR3 is CAISESGQGTYEQYF. In nucleotides, the CDR3 is TGTGCCATCAGTGAGTCGGGACAGGGGACCTACGAGCAGTACTTC.